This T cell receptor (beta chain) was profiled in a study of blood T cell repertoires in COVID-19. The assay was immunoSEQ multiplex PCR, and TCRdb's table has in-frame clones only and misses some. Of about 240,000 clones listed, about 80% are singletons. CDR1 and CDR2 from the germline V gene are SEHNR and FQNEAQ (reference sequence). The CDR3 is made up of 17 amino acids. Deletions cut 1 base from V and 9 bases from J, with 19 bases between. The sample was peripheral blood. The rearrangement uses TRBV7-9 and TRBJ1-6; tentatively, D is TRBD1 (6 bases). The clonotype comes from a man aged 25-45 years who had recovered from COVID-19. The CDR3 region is CASSLGQVGITGSPLHF. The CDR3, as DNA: TGTGCCAGCAGCTTAGGACAGGTGGGGATAACGGGTTCACCCCTCCACTTT.